Listed below are T cell receptor beta chains from one sample, sequenced in a study of PD-L1 blockade in urothelial cancer. Here immunoSEQ multiplex PCR was the method, and the copy in TCRdb shows in-frame clones only, minus some. The sample comprises roughly 87,000 clones, around 87% of which are singletons, and over 5% rests with the top ten. The sample in question was PBMCs, obtained around atezolizumab (anti-PD-L1) treatment. The receptor source for this set is a woman in her 70s with urothelial cancer. CDR3s include the opening cysteine and the closing phenylalanine or tryptophan. D genes are given only for firm matches. Clone size appears in some rows only: once, few, many, or a class for an expanded clone.

d_gene: TRBD2
j_gene: TRBJ2-1
v_gene: TRBV11-2
abundance: .
CDR3aa: CASSPGRLASRDEQFF
CDR3nt: TGTGCCAGCAGCCCCGGTAGACTAGCCTCACGGGATGAGCAGTTCTTC

d_gene: TRBD2
j_gene: TRBJ2-2
v_gene: TRBV2
abundance: .
CDR3aa: CASQLPPLAGYTGELFF
CDR3nt: TGTGCCAGCCAACTGCCCCCCCTAGCGGGATACACCGGGGAGCTGTTTTTT

d_gene: .
j_gene: TRBJ2-3
v_gene: TRBV21-1
abundance: .
CDR3aa: CASSSGYTSGESTQYF
CDR3nt: TGTGCCAGCAGCTCCGGTTACACTAGCGGGGAGAGTACGCAGTATTTT

d_gene: TRBD1
j_gene: TRBJ2-7
v_gene: TRBV7-2
abundance: .
CDR3aa: CASSSSGQGVEQYF
CDR3nt: TGTGCCAGCAGCTCCTCGGGACAGGGAGTCGAGCAGTACTTC

d_gene: TRBD1
j_gene: TRBJ1-6
v_gene: TRBV5-4
abundance: .
CDR3aa: CASSGGQGRNSPLHF
CDR3nt: TGTGCCAGCAGCGGCGGACAGGGGAGGAATTCACCCCTCCACTTT

d_gene: TRBD1
j_gene: TRBJ1-1
v_gene: TRBV7-2
abundance: many
CDR3aa: CASSPSIRDRVSVNTEAFF
CDR3nt: TGTGCCAGCAGCCCGTCGATCCGGGACAGGGTATCGGTGAACACTGAAGCTTTCTTT

d_gene: TRBD2
j_gene: TRBJ2-3
v_gene: TRBV5-6
abundance: .
CDR3aa: CASSLPSGRVTDTQYF
CDR3nt: TGTGCCAGCAGCTTGCCTAGCGGGAGGGTCACAGATACGCAGTATTTT

d_gene: TRBD2
j_gene: TRBJ2-4
v_gene: TRBV4-3
abundance: few
CDR3aa: CASSQEFGGVTKNIQYF
CDR3nt: TGCGCCAGCAGCCAAGAGTTCGGGGGGGTGACCAAAAACATTCAGTACTTC

d_gene: .
j_gene: TRBJ1-2
v_gene: TRBV28
abundance: once
CDR3aa: CGSRANYGYTF
CDR3nt: TGTGGGTCACGCGCAAACTATGGCTACACCTTC

d_gene: .
j_gene: TRBJ1-4
v_gene: TRBV9
abundance: .
CDR3aa: CASSVSRGDEKLFF
CDR3nt: TGTGCCAGCAGCGTATCACGCGGGGATGAAAAACTGTTTTTT

d_gene: TRBD2
j_gene: TRBJ2-7
v_gene: TRBV19
abundance: few
CDR3aa: CASSMWRAAGGMNYEQYF
CDR3nt: TGTGCCAGTAGTATGTGGCGAGCGGCGGGAGGAATGAATTACGAGCAGTACTTC

d_gene: .
j_gene: TRBJ2-7
v_gene: TRBV6-6
abundance: .
CDR3aa: CASSEGLAYEQYF
CDR3nt: TGTGCCAGCAGCGAAGGGCTAGCGTACGAGCAGTACTTC

d_gene: TRBD1
j_gene: TRBJ2-2
v_gene: TRBV9
abundance: .
CDR3aa: CASSKRDSRVTGELFF
CDR3nt: TGTGCCAGCAGCAAAAGGGACAGCCGTGTTACCGGGGAGCTGTTTTTT

d_gene: .
j_gene: TRBJ1-2
v_gene: TRBV5-1
abundance: .
CDR3aa: CASAPRGTNYGYTF
CDR3nt: TGCGCCAGCGCCCCACGGGGGACTAACTATGGCTACACCTTC

d_gene: TRBD2
j_gene: TRBJ2-1
v_gene: TRBV19
abundance: .
CDR3aa: CASSTIPGTSGTNEQFF
CDR3nt: TGTGCCAGTAGTACAATCCCCGGGACTAGCGGGACCAATGAGCAGTTCTTC

d_gene: TRBD1
j_gene: TRBJ1-1
v_gene: TRBV2
abundance: .
CDR3aa: CASSEDRARTEAFF
CDR3nt: TGTGCCAGCAGTGAGGACAGGGCTCGCACTGAAGCTTTCTTT

d_gene: TRBD2
j_gene: TRBJ2-3
v_gene: TRBV5-6
abundance: few
CDR3aa: CASSITSGGAADTQYF
CDR3nt: TGTGCCAGCAGCATCACTAGCGGGGGGGCCGCAGATACGCAGTATTTT

d_gene: .
j_gene: TRBJ2-5
v_gene: TRBV5-1
abundance: once
CDR3aa: CASSLASRDGETQYF
CDR3nt: TGCGCCAGCAGCTTGGCCAGCAGGGATGGGGAGACCCAGTACTTC

d_gene: TRBD1
j_gene: TRBJ1-1
v_gene: TRBV27
abundance: .
CDR3aa: CASRPFTGGLTEAFF
CDR3nt: TGTGCCAGCCGGCCATTTACAGGGGGCCTCACTGAAGCTTTCTTT

d_gene: .
j_gene: TRBJ1-2
v_gene: TRBV5-1
abundance: .
CDR3aa: CASSAGINYGYTF
CDR3nt: TGCGCCAGCAGCGCCGGGATTAACTATGGCTACACCTTC

d_gene: .
j_gene: TRBJ2-5
v_gene: TRBV18
abundance: .
CDR3aa: CASSPFGGQETQYF
CDR3nt: TGTGCCAGCTCACCATTCGGGGGTCAAGAGACCCAGTACTTC

d_gene: .
j_gene: TRBJ1-1
v_gene: TRBV10-1
abundance: .
CDR3aa: CASSEYRDTEAFF
CDR3nt: TGCGCCAGCAGTGAATACAGGGACACTGAAGCTTTCTTT

d_gene: TRBD1
j_gene: TRBJ1-1
v_gene: TRBV18
abundance: .
CDR3aa: CASSRDRGNTEAFF
CDR3nt: TGTGCCAGCTCGAGGGACAGGGGGAACACTGAAGCTTTCTTT

d_gene: TRBD1
j_gene: TRBJ2-6
v_gene: TRBV2
abundance: once
CDR3aa: CASGQGIIHSGANVLTF
CDR3nt: TGTGCCAGCGGACAGGGGATTATCCACTCTGGGGCCAACGTCCTGACTTTC

d_gene: .
j_gene: TRBJ1-1
v_gene: TRBV5-4
abundance: .
CDR3aa: CASSFVNTEAFF
CDR3nt: TGTGCCAGCAGCTTCGTCAACACTGAAGCTTTCTTT

d_gene: TRBD2
j_gene: TRBJ2-3
v_gene: TRBV7-9
abundance: .
CDR3aa: CASSLGLAGNTDTQYF
CDR3nt: TGTGCCAGCAGCTTAGGACTAGCAGGGAACACAGATACGCAGTATTTT